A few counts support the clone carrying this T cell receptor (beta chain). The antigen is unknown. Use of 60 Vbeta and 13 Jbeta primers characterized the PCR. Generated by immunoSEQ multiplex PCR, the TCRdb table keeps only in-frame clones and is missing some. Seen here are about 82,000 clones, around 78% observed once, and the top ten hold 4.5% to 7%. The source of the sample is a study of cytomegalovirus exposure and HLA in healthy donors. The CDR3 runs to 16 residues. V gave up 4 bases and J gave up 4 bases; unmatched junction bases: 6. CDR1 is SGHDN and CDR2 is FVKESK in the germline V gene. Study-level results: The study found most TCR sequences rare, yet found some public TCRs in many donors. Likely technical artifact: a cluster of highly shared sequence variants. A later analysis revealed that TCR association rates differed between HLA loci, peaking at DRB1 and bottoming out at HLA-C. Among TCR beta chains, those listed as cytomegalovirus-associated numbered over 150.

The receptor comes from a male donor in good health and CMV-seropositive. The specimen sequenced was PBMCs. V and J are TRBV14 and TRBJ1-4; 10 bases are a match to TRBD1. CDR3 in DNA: TGTGCCAGCAGCCGAGGACAGGGGGTCAGTAATGAAAAACTGTTTTTT. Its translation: CASSRGQGVSNEKLFF.